These 5 T cell receptor beta chains originate from one sample sequenced in a study of OX40 agonist ivuxolimab in advanced cancers. Clones were read by immunoSEQ multiplex PCR, and TCRdb kept only the in-frame ones, dropping some. The sample includes around 38,000 clones, around 92% of them seen just once. The sequencing used CD4+ or CD8+ T cells sorted from blood, collected in a trial of the OX40 agonist ivuxolimab. These receptors were collected from an adult with an advanced solid tumor such as melanoma, head and neck, liver or kidney cancer.

The chain uses TRBV19 and TRBJ2-3, with D maybe TRBD2 (6 bases). CDR3 length equals 16 residues. CDR1 is LNHDA and CDR2 is SQIVND in the germline V gene (reference sequence). V shed 3 bases and J shed 0 bases, with 13 bases lying between them. The CDR3 sequence is CASSMGVGRSTDTQYF. The CDR3 DNA reads as TGTGCCAGTAGTATGGGGGTCGGGAGAAGCACAGATACGCAGTATTTT.

The chain joins TRBV6-1 to TRBJ2-1, with TRBD2 identical over 9 bases. From germline, CDR1 is MNHNS and CDR2 SASEGT. The CDR3 runs 18 residues. J was trimmed by 8 bases and V by 3 bases; bases with no gene match: 17. The CDR3 region is CASSEDSGRILGGDEQFF. Written as DNA, the CDR3 is TGTGCCAGCAGTGAGGATAGCGGGAGAATTCTAGGGGGGGATGAGCAGTTCTTC.

This clone has a single count. V gene TRBV19 combines with J gene TRBJ2-5; 7 bases align to TRBD1. Trimming removed 9 bases from V and 1 base from J; junction bases left unmatched: 5. CDR1 is LNHDA and CDR2 is SQIVND in the germline V gene (reference sequence). The CDR3 runs 13 residues. In nucleotides, the CDR3 is TGTGCCAGCCGGAACAGGGGCCAAGAGACCCAGTACTTC. Translated: CASRNRGQETQYF. Complete variable domain (other parts from reference TRBV19 and TRBJ2-5): DGGITQSPKYLFRKEGQNVTLSCEQNLNHDAMYWYRQDPGQGLRLIYYSQIVNDFQKGDIAEGYSVSREKKESFPLTVTSAQKNPTAFYLCASRNRGQETQYFGPGTRLLVL.

This rearrangement joins TRBV25-1 to TRBJ1-4, with D possibly matching TRBD1 (5 bases). Germline V gene lookup returns CDR1 MGHDK and CDR2 SYGVNS. V lost 2 bases and J 4 bases, leaving 14 bases between the germline ends. There are 16 residues in the CDR3. The CDR3 sequence is CASSERETDFNEKLFF. DNA for the CDR3: TGTGCCAGCAGTGAACGGGAGACAGACTTTAATGAAAAACTGTTTTTT.

V gene TRBV10-3 combines with J gene TRBJ2-5; TRBD1 agrees at 11 bases. The DNA end favors TRBJ2-7, so the J call may be wrong. Germline V gives CDR1 ENHRY, CDR2 SYGVKD. The CDR3 covers 19 residues. This CDR3 is CATSDRGLSAFKDIYEQYF. The CDR3 nucleotides read TGTGCCACCTCGGACAGGGGGCTTTCAGCTTTCAAAGACATCTACGAGCAGTACTTC.